Listed below are T cell receptor beta chains from one sample, sequenced in a study of shared clonotypes between healthy human individuals. The assay was immunoSEQ multiplex PCR, and TCRdb's table has in-frame clones only and misses some. The sample records 100,000 or so clones, about 63% being singletons. Sequenced material: memory CD8+ T cells sorted from blood. These receptors were taken from a woman in her 30s in good health. Both conserved end residues are part of each CDR3. Not every row has a clone size; where given, it reads once, few, many or a size class.

V	J	size	CDR3
TRBV6-5	TRBJ2-5	NA	CASSYTGTREETQYF
TRBV4-1	TRBJ2-3	NA	CASSQEVVRVGTDTQYF
TRBV7-8	TRBJ2-7	few	CASSYLQPSFSSAYEQYF
TRBV29-1	TRBJ2-6	many	CSVGSNMESSSGANVLTF
TRBV19	TRBJ1-1	NA	CASSIQRNTEAFF
TRBV4-1	TRBJ2-5	NA	CASSPASGTSAETQYF
TRBV29-1	TRBJ1-5	few	CSVQGNVGQPQHF
TRBV5-1	TRBJ2-1	once	CASSLEIGGRRDEQFF
TRBV2	TRBJ2-7	few	CAGSLDDADLMGEQYF
TRBV25-1	TRBJ1-3	many	CASSGAPPGKGNTIYF
TRBV9	TRBJ2-3	NA	CASSLAGGTDTQYF
TRBV21-1	TRBJ1-2	few	CASVQVNGYTF
TRBV7-6	TRBJ2-1	NA	CASSPYFPGTPYNEQFF
TRBV30	TRBJ1-2	few	CAESGHQGNYGYTF
TRBV7-8	TRBJ1-1	NA	CASSTRDRAGVRDTEAFF
TRBV7-9	TRBJ2-7	NA	CASSFGGGLRDEQYF
TRBV25-1	TRBJ1-4	NA	CASSEGQPNEKLFF
TRBV19	TRBJ2-2	NA	CASSRASWTGELFF
TRBV7-6	TRBJ2-5	once	CASSFELGTQETQYF
TRBV16	TRBJ1-3	NA	CASSPGTGARGNTIYF
TRBV19	TRBJ2-6	NA	CASRPSSGANVLTF
TRBV4-1	TRBJ1-1	NA	CASSQVFGVGRHPLKNTEAFF
TRBV12-1	TRBJ1-1	few	CASSFGGGTEAFF
TRBV6-5	TRBJ2-4	many	CASSSQGGNIQYF
TRBV6-5	TRBJ1-2	NA	CASSQTTDYGYTF
TRBV7-9	TRBJ2-1	few	CASSLYRDEQFF
TRBV5-4	TRBJ1-2	few	CASSLGQNYGYTF
TRBV10-2	TRBJ1-4	NA	CASSEPRQGPSQKLFF
TRBV5-4	TRBJ2-2	NA	CASSLLGTGTGELFF
TRBV5-4	TRBJ2-2	NA	CASSFGTSGLLTGELFF
TRBV11-2	TRBJ2-7	NA	CASSLEPAYEQYF
TRBV14	TRBJ2-7	NA	CASSHIRVGEQYF
TRBV4-1	TRBJ2-2	few	CASSPVDAGELFF
TRBV27	TRBJ2-3	many	CASHQLAGGPIDTQYF
TRBV4-2	TRBJ1-1	NA	CASSHRDRVTEAFF
TRBV6-4	TRBJ2-2	many	CASSDSLETGELFF
TRBV6-1	TRBJ2-7	many	CASQEGLAGGHEQYF